A selection of T cell receptor beta chains follows, all from one sample in a study of cytomegalovirus exposure and HLA in healthy donors. Produced via immunoSEQ multiplex PCR; TCRdb's table is partial and in-frame only. Among about 110,000 clones listed, 69% were seen once. Sequenced sample: PBMCs. Receptors were obtained from a woman in her 70s in good health and CMV-seropositive. CDR3s include the opening cysteine and the closing phenylalanine or tryptophan. A D gene is named only where the DNA matches it firmly. Some rows have no size entry. The others give once, few or many, or a class for an expanded clone.

size	V	D	J	CDR3	DNA
.	TRBV6-1	.	TRBJ1-4	CASSGVLWSGEKLFF	TGTGCCAGCAGTGGAGTCCTTTGGTCGGGTGAAAAACTGTTTTTT
.	TRBV30	.	TRBJ2-7	CAWSVGLGGTYEQYF	TGTGCCTGGAGTGTGGGTTTGGGGGGAACCTACGAGCAGTACTTC
.	TRBV6-5	TRBD2	TRBJ2-3	CASSTGLLFDTQYF	TGTGCCAGCAGCACGGGACTATTGTTTGATACGCAGTATTTT
.	TRBV14	TRBD1	TRBJ1-2	CASSQLRDRDGYTF	TGTGCCAGCAGCCAACTCCGGGACAGGGATGGCTACACCTTC
.	TRBV5-1	.	TRBJ1-3	CASSPGGASGNTIYF	TGCGCCAGCAGCCCGGGGGGAGCCTCTGGAAACACCATATATTTT
.	TRBV7-6	TRBD1	TRBJ2-7	CASRSGTDYEQYF	TGTGCCAGCCGATCCGGGACAGACTACGAGCAGTACTTC
.	TRBV6-4	TRBD2	TRBJ2-3	CASSDSGKVTDTQYF	TGTGCCAGCAGCGATAGCGGGAAGGTCACAGATACGCAGTATTTT
.	TRBV2	TRBD1	TRBJ1-5	CASSAQGAYSNQPQHF	TGTGCCAGCAGTGCTCAGGGGGCCTATAGCAATCAGCCCCAGCATTTT
.	TRBV12-5	.	TRBJ2-5	CASGLPLSGETQYF	TGTGCTAGTGGTTTGCCCCTTTCGGGGGAGACCCAGTACTTC
.	TRBV5-1	TRBD2	TRBJ2-7	CASRSETGGNEQYF	TGCGCCAGCAGGTCCGAAACGGGGGGGAACGAGCAGTACTTC
.	TRBV30	TRBD2	TRBJ2-7	CAWRSSGSYEQYF	TGTGCCTGGAGGTCTAGCGGATCCTACGAGCAGTACTTC
.	TRBV18	.	TRBJ1-4	CASSLHAGEKLFF	TGTGCCAGCTCACTACATGCTGGTGAAAAACTGTTTTTT
.	TRBV7-9	.	TRBJ1-2	CASSFAISGSSTYGYTF	TGTGCCAGCAGCTTCGCAATCTCAGGAAGCAGCACCTATGGCTACACCTTC
.	TRBV7-7	.	TRBJ2-2	CASSPDTIGGELFF	TGTGCCAGCAGCCCGGACACGATTGGCGGGGAGCTGTTTTTT
.	TRBV6-4	.	TRBJ2-1	CATTYFGGLIYNEQFF	TGTGCCACCACTTATTTCGGGGGGCTAATATACAATGAGCAGTTCTTC
.	TRBV30	.	TRBJ1-2	CAWKGLIYGYTF	TGTGCCTGGAAGGGACTGATCTATGGCTACACCTTC
.	TRBV19	TRBD1	TRBJ1-5	CASSKGQGGPQPQHF	TGTGCCAGTAGTAAAGGACAGGGGGGTCCTCAGCCCCAGCATTTT
few	TRBV7-2	.	TRBJ1-2	CASSPNGAYGYTF	TGTGCCAGCAGCCCCAATGGGGCCTATGGCTACACCTTC
few	TRBV6-5	TRBD1	TRBJ1-6	CASSSPGTGGVKPLHF	TGTGCCAGCAGTTCCCCCGGGACAGGGGGCGTCAAACCCCTCCACTTT
once	TRBV6-1	.	TRBJ1-3	CASRPSGGNTIYF	TGTGCCAGCAGGCCGTCGGGGGGAAACACCATATATTTT
.	TRBV18	TRBD1	TRBJ1-4	CASSPTGQGNEKLFF	TGTGCCAGCTCACCTACGGGACAGGGTAATGAAAAACTGTTTTTT
.	TRBV5-6	TRBD1	TRBJ1-5	CASSTTGQGISPQHF	TGTGCCAGCAGCACCACGGGACAGGGTATCTCGCCCCAGCATTTT
.	TRBV27	.	TRBJ1-1	CASSLGVSRQLPLNTEAFF	TGTGCCAGCAGTTTAGGGGTTTCAAGACAGCTCCCATTGAACACTGAAGCTTTCTTT
.	TRBV27	.	TRBJ2-7	CASSLGGAFYEQYF	TGTGCCAGCAGTTTAGGGGGGGCCTTCTACGAGCAGTACTTC
few	TRBV7-2	TRBD1	TRBJ1-2	CASRLTGDYGYTF	TGTGCCAGCAGATTGACAGGGGACTATGGCTACACCTTC
.	TRBV5-1	.	TRBJ2-3	CASSLGGRGEDTQYF	TGCGCCAGCAGCTTGGGTGGCAGGGGAGAGGATACGCAGTATTTT
.	TRBV5-1	.	TRBJ2-3	CASSLGGGATTDTQYF	TGCGCCAGCAGCCTGGGTGGGGGGGCCACCACAGATACGCAGTATTTT
.	TRBV30	TRBD2	TRBJ2-1	CAWSEIAGATYNEQFF	TGTGCCTGGAGTGAAATAGCGGGGGCGACCTACAATGAGCAGTTCTTC
.	TRBV5-1	TRBD1	TRBJ1-4	CASSPRGGTGVEKLFF	TGCGCCAGCAGCCCCAGGGGCGGGACAGGGGTTGAAAAACTGTTTTTT
.	TRBV2	.	TRBJ2-1	CASSVLAEQFF	TGTGCCAGCAGTGTTCTAGCGGAGCAGTTCTTC
.	TRBV6-5	.	TRBJ1-3	CASSPSGSAGNTIYF	TGTGCCAGCAGCCCCTCAGGATCGGCTGGAAACACCATATATTTT
once	TRBV6-5	TRBD2	TRBJ2-7	CASSYSGGMTYEQYF	TGTGCCAGCAGTTACTCCGGGGGGATGACCTACGAGCAGTACTTC
.	TRBV7-2	.	TRBJ1-1	CASRPAGVDLSTEAFF	TGTGCCAGCAGGCCAGCAGGGGTGGATTTGAGCACTGAAGCTTTCTTT
.	TRBV5-5	.	TRBJ1-1	CASSLADRNTEAFF	TGTGCCAGCAGCTTGGCGGACAGGAACACTGAAGCTTTCTTT
.	TRBV10-3	.	TRBJ1-5	CAISIDGGQPQHF	TGTGCCATCAGTATAGACGGCGGACAGCCCCAGCATTTT
once	TRBV5-1	TRBD2	TRBJ2-3	CASSLSRGGPDTQYF	TGCGCCAGCAGCTTGAGTCGGGGGGGCCCAGATACGCAGTATTTT
.	TRBV29-1	TRBD2	TRBJ2-3	CSVVQAGGRDTQYF	TGCAGCGTTGTACAGGCGGGGGGGCGGGATACGCAGTATTTT
.	TRBV21-1	.	TRBJ2-3	CARGQGAADTQYF	TGTGCCAGAGGACAGGGGGCGGCAGATACGCAGTATTTT
.	TRBV7-2	.	TRBJ1-5	CASSLGGLYQPQHF	TGTGCCAGCAGCTTAGGAGGACTTTATCAGCCCCAGCATTTT
.	TRBV18	.	TRBJ2-7	CASSPPGGYAYEQYF	TGTGCCAGCTCACCACCGGGGGGATATGCCTACGAGCAGTACTTC
.	TRBV11-2	TRBD2	TRBJ2-2	CASSPAGGAGGNTGELFF	TGTGCCAGCAGCCCCGCGGGGGGAGCGGGGGGTAACACCGGGGAGCTGTTTTTT
few	TRBV6-5	.	TRBJ2-7	CASSYSTTYEQYF	TGTGCCAGCAGTTACTCTACAACCTACGAGCAGTACTTC
.	TRBV5-1	TRBD2	TRBJ2-3	CASSSRTSGGAPDTQYF	TGCGCCAGCAGCTCCCGGACTAGCGGGGGGGCCCCAGATACGCAGTATTTT
.	TRBV6-5	TRBD1	TRBJ1-2	CASSKSTGNYGYTF	TGTGCCAGCAGTAAATCGACAGGGAACTATGGCTACACCTTC
.	TRBV19	.	TRBJ1-3	CASYARGGGNTIYF	TGTGCCAGTTACGCCCGCGGGGGAGGAAACACCATATATTTT
.	TRBV4-1	.	TRBJ2-4	CASSQVILGGNIQYF	TGCGCCAGCAGCCAAGTCATACTAGGTGGAAACATTCAGTACTTC
.	TRBV6-1	.	TRBJ1-1	CATTRGQAGAFF	TGTGCCACCACAAGAGGGCAGGCCGGAGCTTTCTTT
.	TRBV7-8	.	TRBJ1-4	CASSSGGAGEKLFF	TGTGCCAGCAGCTCGGGGGGGGCGGGTGAAAAACTGTTTTTT
.	TRBV7-9	.	TRBJ2-5	CASSLAGGGGETQYF	TGTGCCAGTAGCTTAGCGGGCGGGGGCGGCGAGACCCAGTACTTC
few	TRBV7-9	.	TRBJ1-5	CASSLAPVGGRVDQPQHF	TGTGCCAGCAGCTTAGCCCCGGTGGGGGGGAGGGTGGATCAGCCCCAGCATTTT